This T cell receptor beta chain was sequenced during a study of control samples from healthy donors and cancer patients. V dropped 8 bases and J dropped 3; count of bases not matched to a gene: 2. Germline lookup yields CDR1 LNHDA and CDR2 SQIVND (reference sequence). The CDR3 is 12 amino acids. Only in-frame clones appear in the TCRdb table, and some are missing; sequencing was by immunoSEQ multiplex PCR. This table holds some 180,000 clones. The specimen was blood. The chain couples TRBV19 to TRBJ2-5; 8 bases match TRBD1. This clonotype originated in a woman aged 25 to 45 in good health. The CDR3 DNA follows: TGTGCCAGTCGACAGGGGAAAGAGACCCAGTACTTC. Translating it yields CASRQGKETQYF.